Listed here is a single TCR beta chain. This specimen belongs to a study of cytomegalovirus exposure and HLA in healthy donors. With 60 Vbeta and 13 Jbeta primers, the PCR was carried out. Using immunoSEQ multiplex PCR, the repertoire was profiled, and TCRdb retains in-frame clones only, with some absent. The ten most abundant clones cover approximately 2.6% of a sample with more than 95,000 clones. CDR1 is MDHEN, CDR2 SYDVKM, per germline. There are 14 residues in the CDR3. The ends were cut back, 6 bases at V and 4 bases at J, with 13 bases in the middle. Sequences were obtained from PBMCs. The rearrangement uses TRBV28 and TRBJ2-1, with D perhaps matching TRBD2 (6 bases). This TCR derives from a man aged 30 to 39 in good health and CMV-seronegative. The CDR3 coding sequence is TGTGCCAGCAGCTCAGCGGGTGTTTACAATGAGCAGTTCTTC. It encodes CASSSAGVYNEQFF.